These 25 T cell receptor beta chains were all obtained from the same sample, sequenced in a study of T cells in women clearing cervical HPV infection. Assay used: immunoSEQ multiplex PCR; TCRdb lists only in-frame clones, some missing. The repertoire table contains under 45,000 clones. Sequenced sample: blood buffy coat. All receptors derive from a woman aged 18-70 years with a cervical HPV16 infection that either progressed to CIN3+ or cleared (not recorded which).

The covered CDR3 bases are TGTGCCAGCAGCTTGAAGGCAGAACAAGAGACG. This encodes CASSLKAEQET. The whole CDR3 protein reads CASSLKAEQETQYF. This chain joins TRBV5-4 and TRBJ2-3; the D is unclear. The read ends 3 residues shy of where the CDR3 ends; the end is completed using the germline J gene. Germline loops: CDR1 SGHNT, CDR2 YYREEE (reference sequence). The CDR3 contains 14 residues.

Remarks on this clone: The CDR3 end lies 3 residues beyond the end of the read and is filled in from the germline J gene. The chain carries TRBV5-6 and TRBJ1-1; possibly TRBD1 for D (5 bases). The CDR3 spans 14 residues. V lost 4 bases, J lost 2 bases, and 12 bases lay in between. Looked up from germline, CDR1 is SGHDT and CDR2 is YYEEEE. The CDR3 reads CASSPDTANTEAFF. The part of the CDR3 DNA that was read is TGTGCCAGCAGCCCGGACACAGCAAACACTGAA.

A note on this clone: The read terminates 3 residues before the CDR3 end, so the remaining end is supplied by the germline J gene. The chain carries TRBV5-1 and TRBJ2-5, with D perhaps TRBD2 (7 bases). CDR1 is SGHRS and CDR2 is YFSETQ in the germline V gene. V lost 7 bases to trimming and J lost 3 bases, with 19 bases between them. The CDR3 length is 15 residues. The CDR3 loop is CASAGGLGGEETQYF. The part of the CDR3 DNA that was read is TGCGCCAGCGCCGGGGGGCTAGGGGGAGAAGAGACC.

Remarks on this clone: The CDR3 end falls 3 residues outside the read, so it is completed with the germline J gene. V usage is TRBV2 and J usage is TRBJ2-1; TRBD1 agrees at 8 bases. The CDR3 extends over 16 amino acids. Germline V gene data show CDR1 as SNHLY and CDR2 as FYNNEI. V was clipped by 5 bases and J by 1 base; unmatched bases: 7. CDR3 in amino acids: CASSPRTGSSYNEQFF. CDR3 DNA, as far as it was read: TGTGCCAGCAGTCCGAGGACAGGGAGTTCCTACAATGAG.

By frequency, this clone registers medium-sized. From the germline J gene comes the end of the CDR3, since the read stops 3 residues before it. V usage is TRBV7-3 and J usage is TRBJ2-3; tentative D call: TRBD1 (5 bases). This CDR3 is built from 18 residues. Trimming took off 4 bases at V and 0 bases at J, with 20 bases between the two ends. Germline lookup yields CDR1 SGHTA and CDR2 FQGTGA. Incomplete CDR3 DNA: TGTGCCAGCAGCTCCCCCATGGGGCAGAACCCTAGCACAGATACG. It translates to CASSSPMGQNPSTDT. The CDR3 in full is CASSSPMGQNPSTDTQYF.

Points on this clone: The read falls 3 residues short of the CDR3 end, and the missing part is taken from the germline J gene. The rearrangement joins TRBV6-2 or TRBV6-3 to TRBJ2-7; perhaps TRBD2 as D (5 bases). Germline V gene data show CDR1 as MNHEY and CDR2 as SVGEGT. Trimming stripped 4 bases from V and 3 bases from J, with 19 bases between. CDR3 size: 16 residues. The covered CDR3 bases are TGTGCCAGCAGTTCAAGAGCCGGGCGGGCCATCTACGAG. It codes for CASSSRAGRAIYE. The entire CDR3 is CASSSRAGRAIYEQYF.

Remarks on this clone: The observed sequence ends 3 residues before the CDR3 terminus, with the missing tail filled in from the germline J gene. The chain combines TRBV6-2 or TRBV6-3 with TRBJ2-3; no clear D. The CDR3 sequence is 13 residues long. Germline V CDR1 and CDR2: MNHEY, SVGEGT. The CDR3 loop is CASSRGSEETQYF. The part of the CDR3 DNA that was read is TGTGCCAGCAGTCGTGGCTCTGAAGAGACG.

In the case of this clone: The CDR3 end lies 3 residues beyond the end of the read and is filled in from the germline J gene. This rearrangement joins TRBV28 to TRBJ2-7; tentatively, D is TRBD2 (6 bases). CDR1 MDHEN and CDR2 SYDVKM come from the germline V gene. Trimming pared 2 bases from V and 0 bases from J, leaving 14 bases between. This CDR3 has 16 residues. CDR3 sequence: CASSLGTAGYSYEQYF. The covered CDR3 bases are TGTGCCAGCAGTTTAGGGACCGCGGGGTACTCCTACGAG.

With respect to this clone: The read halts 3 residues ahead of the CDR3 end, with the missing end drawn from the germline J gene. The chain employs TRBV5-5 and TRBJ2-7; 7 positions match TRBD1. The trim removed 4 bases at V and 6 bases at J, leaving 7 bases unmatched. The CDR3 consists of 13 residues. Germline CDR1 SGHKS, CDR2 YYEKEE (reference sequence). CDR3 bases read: TGTGCCAGCAGCGCGCGACAGGGCGGCGAG. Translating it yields CASSARQGGE. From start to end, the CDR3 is CASSARQGGEQYF. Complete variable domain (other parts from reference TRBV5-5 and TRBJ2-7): DAGVTQSPTHLIKTRGQQVTLRCSPISGHKSVSWYQQVLGQGPQFIFQYYEKEERGRGNFPDRFSARQFPNYSSELNVNALLLGDSALYLCASSARQGGEQYFGPGTRLTVT.

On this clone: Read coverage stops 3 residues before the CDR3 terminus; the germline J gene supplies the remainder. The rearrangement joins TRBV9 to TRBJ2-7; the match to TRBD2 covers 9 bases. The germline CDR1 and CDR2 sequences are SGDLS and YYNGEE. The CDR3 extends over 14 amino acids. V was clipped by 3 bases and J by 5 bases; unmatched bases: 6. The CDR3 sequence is CASSGGLASNEQYF. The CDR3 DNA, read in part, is TGTGCCAGCAGCGGAGGACTAGCGTCCAACGAG.

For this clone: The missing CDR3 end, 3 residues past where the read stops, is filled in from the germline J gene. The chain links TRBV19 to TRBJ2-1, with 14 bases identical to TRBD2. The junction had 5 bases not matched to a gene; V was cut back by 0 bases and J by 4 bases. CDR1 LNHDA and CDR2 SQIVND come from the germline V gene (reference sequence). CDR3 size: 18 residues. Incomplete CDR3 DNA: TGTGCCAGTAGTATAGATGGGACTAGCGGGAGTATATACAATGAG. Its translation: CASSIDGTSGSIYNE. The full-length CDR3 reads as CASSIDGTSGSIYNEQFF.

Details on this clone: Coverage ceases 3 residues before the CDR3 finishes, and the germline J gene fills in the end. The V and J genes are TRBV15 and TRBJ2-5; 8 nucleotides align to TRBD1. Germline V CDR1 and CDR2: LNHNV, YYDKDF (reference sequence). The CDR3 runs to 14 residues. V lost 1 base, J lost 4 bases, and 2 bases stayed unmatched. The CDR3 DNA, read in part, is TGTGCCACCAGCAGAGGTGGACAGGGAGAGACC. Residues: CATSRGGQGET. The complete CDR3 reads CATSRGGQGETQYF.

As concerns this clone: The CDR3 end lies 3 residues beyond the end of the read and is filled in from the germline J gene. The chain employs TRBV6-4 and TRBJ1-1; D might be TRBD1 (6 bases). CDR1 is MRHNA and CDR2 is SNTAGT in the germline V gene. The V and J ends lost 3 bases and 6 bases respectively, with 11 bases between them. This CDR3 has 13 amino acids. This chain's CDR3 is CASSEDSGSEAFF. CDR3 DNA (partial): TGTGCCAGCAGTGAGGACAGTGGTTCTGAA.

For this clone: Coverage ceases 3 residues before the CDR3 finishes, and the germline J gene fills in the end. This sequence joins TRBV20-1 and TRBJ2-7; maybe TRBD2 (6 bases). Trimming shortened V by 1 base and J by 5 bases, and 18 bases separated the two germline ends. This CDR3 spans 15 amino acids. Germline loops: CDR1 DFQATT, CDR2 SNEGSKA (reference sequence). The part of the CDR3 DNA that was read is TGCAGTGCTAGAGGTCCAAGCGGGCCGTTGGACGAG. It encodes CSARGPSGPLDE. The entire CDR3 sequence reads CSARGPSGPLDEQYF.

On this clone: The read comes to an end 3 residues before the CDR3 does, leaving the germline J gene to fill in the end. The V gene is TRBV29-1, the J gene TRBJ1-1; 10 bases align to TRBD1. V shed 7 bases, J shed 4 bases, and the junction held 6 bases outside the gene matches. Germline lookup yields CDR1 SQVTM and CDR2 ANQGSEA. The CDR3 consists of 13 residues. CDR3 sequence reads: CSAPDRGSTEAFF. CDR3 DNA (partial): TGCAGCGCCCCGGACAGGGGGAGCACTGAA.

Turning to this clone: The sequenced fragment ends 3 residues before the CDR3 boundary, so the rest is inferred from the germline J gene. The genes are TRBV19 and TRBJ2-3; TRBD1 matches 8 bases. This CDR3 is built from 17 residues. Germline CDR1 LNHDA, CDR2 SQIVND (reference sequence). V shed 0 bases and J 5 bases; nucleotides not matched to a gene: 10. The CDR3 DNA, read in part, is TGTGCCAGTAGTATAGATTGGGCCAGGGGGCAAGGAGATACG. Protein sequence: CASSIDWARGQGDT. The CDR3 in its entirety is CASSIDWARGQGDTQYF.

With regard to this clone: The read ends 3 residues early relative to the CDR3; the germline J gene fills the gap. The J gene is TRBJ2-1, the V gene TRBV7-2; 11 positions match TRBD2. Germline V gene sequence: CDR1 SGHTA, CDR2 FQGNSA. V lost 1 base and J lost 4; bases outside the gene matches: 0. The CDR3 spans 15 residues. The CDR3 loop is CASSLGLAGYNEQFF. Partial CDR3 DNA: TGTGCCAGCAGCTTAGGACTAGCGGGGTACAATGAG.

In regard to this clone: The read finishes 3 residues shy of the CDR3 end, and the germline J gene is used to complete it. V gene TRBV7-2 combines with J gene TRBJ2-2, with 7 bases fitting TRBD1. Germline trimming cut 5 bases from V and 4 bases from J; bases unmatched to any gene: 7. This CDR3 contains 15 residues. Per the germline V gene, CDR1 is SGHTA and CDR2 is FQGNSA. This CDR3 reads CASSPGTAATGELFF. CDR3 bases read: TGTGCCAGCAGCCCAGGGACAGCCGCCACCGGGGAG.

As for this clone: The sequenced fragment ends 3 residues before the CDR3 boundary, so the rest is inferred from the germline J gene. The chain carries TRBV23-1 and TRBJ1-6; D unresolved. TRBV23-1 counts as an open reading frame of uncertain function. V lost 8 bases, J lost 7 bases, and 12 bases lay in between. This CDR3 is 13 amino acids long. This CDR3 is CASRPQVNSPLHF. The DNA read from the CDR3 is TGCGCCAGCCGCCCCCAGGTGAATTCACCC.

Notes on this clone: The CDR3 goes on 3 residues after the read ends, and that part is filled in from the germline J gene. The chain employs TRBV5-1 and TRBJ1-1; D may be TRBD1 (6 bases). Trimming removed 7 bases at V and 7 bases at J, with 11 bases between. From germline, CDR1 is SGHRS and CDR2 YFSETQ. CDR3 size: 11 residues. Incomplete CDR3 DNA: TGCGCCAGCCTAACGGACAGTGAA. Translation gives CASLTDSE. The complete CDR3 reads CASLTDSEAFF.

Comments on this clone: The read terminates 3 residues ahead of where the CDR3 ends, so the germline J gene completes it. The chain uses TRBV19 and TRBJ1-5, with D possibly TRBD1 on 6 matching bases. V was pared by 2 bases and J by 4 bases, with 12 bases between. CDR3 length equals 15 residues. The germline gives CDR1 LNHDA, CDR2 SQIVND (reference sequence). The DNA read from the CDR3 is TGTGCCAGTAGTATAAACAGGGAAAGTAATCAGCCC. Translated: CASSINRESNQP. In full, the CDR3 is CASSINRESNQPQHF.

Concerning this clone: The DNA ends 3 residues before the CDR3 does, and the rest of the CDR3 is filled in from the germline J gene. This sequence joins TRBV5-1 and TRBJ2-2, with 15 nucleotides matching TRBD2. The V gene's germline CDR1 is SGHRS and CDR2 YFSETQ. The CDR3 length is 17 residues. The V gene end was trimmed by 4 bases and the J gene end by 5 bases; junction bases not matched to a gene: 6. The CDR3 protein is CASSIIGLAGGTGELFF. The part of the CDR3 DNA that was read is TGCGCCAGCAGCATAATTGGACTAGCGGGAGGGACCGGGGAG.

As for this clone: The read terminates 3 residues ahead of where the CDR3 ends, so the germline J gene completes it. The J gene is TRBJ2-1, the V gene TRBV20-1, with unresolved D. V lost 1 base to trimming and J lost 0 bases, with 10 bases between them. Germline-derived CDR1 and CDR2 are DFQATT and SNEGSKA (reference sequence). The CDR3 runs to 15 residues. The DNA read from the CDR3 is TGCAGTGCTAGAGTCGCGTCGAGCTCCTACAATGAG. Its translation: CSARVASSSYNE. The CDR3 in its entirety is CSARVASSSYNEQFF.

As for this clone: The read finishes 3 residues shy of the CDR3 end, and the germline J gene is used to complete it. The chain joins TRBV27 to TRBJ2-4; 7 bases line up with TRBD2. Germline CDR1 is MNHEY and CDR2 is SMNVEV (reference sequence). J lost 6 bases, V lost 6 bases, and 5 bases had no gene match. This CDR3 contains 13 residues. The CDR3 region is CASSPGLVNIQYF. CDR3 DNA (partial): TGTGCCAGCAGCCCTGGACTAGTAAACATT.

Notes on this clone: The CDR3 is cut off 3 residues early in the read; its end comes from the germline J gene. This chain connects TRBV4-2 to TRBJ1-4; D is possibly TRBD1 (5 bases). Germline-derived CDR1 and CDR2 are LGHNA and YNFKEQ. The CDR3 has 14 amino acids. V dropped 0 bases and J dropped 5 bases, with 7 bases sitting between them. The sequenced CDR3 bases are TGTGCCAGCAGCCAAGATACAGGAAATGAAAAA. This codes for CASSQDTGNEK. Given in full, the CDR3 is CASSQDTGNEKLFF.